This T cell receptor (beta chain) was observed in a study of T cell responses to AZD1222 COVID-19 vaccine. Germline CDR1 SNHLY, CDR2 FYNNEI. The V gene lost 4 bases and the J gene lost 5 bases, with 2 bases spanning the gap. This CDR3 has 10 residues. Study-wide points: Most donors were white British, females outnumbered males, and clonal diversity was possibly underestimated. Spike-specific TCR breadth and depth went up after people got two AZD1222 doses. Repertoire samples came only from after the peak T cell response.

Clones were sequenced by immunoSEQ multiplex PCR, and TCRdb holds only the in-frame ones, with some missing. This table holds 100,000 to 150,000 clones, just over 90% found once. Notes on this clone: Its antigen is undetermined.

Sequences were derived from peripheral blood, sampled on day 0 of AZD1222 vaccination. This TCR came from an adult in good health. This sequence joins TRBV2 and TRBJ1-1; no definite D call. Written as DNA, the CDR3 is TGTGCCAGCAGTGGGACTGAAGCTTTCTTT. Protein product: CASSGTEAFF. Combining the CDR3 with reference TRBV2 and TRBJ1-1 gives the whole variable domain EPEVTQTPSHQVTQMGQEVILRCVPISNHLYFYWYRQILGQKVEFLVSFYNNEISEKSEIFDDQFSVERPDGSNFTLKIRSTKLEDSAMYFCASSGTEAFFGQGTRLTVV.